The 13 T cell receptor beta chains below all came from one sample that was sequenced in a study of T cell responses to AZD1222 COVID-19 vaccine. The repertoire was sequenced with immunoSEQ multiplex PCR; TCRdb's copy has only in-frame clones and lacks some. Of some 110,000 clones listed, 70% to 90% are singletons. The sequencing used peripheral blood, collected on day 0 of AZD1222 vaccination. Every receptor here comes from an adult in good health.

CDR3 in amino acids: CASSHWEEQETQYF. Written as DNA, the CDR3 is TGTGCCAGCAGCCACTGGGAAGAACAAGAGACCCAGTACTTC. V usage is TRBV6-5 and J usage is TRBJ2-5; no clear D. V lost 6 bases, J lost 2 bases, and 13 bases lay in between. The CDR3 has 14 amino acids. The germline gives CDR1 MNHEY, CDR2 SVGAGI.

The chain links TRBV28 to TRBJ1-1, with a tentative D call TRBD1 (5 bases). Deletions cut 6 bases from V and 5 bases from J, with 16 bases between. The CDR3 covers 14 residues. The germline gives CDR1 MDHEN, CDR2 SYDVKM. This CDR3 reads CASSTARGLTEAFF. In DNA form, the CDR3 reads TGTGCCAGCAGCACTGCGAGGGGCTTGACTGAAGCTTTCTTT.

This rearrangement joins TRBV4-1 to TRBJ2-3; D gene ambiguous. The V end was cut by 1 base, the J end by 2 bases, with 7 bases between. Germline-derived CDR1 and CDR2 are MGHRA and YSYEKL. The CDR3 runs 14 residues. CDR3 nucleotide sequence: TGCGCCAGCAGCCAAGGGCCCCTCACAGATACGCAGTATTTT. This sequence encodes CASSQGPLTDTQYF.

The chain recombines TRBV14 with TRBJ2-7; 11 bases align to TRBD2. This CDR3 has 17 amino acids. V trimming: 1 base; J trimming: 2 bases; junction bases outside the gene matches: 7. The V gene's germline CDR1 is SGHDN and CDR2 FVKESK. CDR3 coding DNA: TGTGCCAGCAGCCAAGGAAAGGGACTAGCGGCCACCTACGAGCAGTACTTC. Translating it yields CASSQGKGLAATYEQYF.

This chain links TRBV11-2 with TRBJ2-7, with a tentative D call TRBD2 (6 bases). The V end was cut by 7 bases, the J end by 9 bases, with 16 bases between. This CDR3 spans 12 amino acids. Germline V lookup: CDR1 SGHAT, CDR2 FQNNGV. The CDR3 sequence: CASTPYVGGQYF. CDR3 nucleotides: TGTGCCAGCACACCCTACGTCGGGGGGCAGTACTTC.

This chain links TRBV4-1 with TRBJ2-7; TRBD1 aligns across 7 bases. Germline V gene lookup returns CDR1 MGHRA and CDR2 YSYEKL. After removal of 1 base from V and 5 bases from J, the junction contained 8 bases not matched to a gene. The CDR3 runs to 15 residues. The CDR3 here is CASSQGLGGPNEQYF. CDR3 bases: TGCGCCAGCAGCCAAGGTTTAGGGGGCCCCAACGAGCAGTACTTC.

V gene TRBV5-1 combines with J gene TRBJ2-2, with D uncertain. Germline-derived CDR1 and CDR2 are SGHRS and YFSETQ. V lost 3 bases to trimming and J lost 4 bases, with 7 bases between them. The CDR3 runs 13 residues. Here the CDR3 reads CASSSTRTGELFF. CDR3 DNA: TGCGCCAGCAGCTCCACTCGCACCGGGGAGCTGTTTTTT.

The chain couples TRBV12-3 or TRBV12-4 to TRBJ1-2, with 7 bases matching TRBD1. V was pared by 6 bases and J by 8 bases, with 9 bases of the junction left unmatched. The CDR3 sequence is 13 residues long. The CDR3 DNA follows: TGTGCCAGCAGGCAAACAGGGGAGGGCGGCTACACCTTC. As protein: CASRQTGEGGYTF.

There are a few counts of this clone. The genes are TRBV7-9 and TRBJ2-7, with D perhaps matching TRBD1 (7 bases). The germline V gene has CDR1 SEHNR and CDR2 FQNEAQ (reference sequence). The CDR3 totals 17 residues. Trimming cost V 3 bases and J 0 bases, with 18 bases left between them. This CDR3 reads CASSFGVSRGVSYEQYF. CDR3 nucleotides: TGTGCCAGCAGCTTCGGGGTCAGCAGGGGGGTCTCCTACGAGCAGTACTTC.

The chain combines TRBV20-1 with TRBJ2-3; 13 bases line up with TRBD2. CDR1 and CDR2 from the germline V gene are DFQATT and SNEGSKA (reference sequence). CDR3 length equals 15 residues. V shed 3 bases, J shed 4 bases, and the junction held 4 bases outside the gene matches. Here the CDR3 reads CSASGTSGNADTQYF. The CDR3 bases are TGCAGTGCTAGTGGGACTAGCGGGAACGCAGATACGCAGTATTTT.

J is TRBJ2-1 and V is TRBV3-1 (or the pseudogene TRBV3-2), with no clear D. This CDR3 is built from 13 residues. Germline V CDR1 and CDR2: LGHDT, YNNKEL (reference sequence). V lost 4 bases and J 5 bases, leaving 9 bases between the germline ends. The DNA of the CDR3 is TGTGCCAGCAGCCGATACAGAAACAATGAGCAGTTCTTC. The encoded protein is CASSRYRNNEQFF.

The V and J genes are TRBV2 and TRBJ2-3; the match to TRBD2 covers 7 bases. Looked up from germline, CDR1 is SNHLY and CDR2 is FYNNEI. The CDR3 sequence is 17 residues long. The trim removed 6 bases at V and 3 bases at J, leaving 15 bases unmatched. Here the CDR3 DNA reads TGTGCCAGCAGCGGGCAATTTGGGGGAGGGAAGACAGATACGCAGTATTTT. Amino acids: CASSGQFGGGKTDTQYF.

This clone was picked up one time. The V gene is TRBV19, the J gene TRBJ1-2; a possible D gene is TRBD1 (6 bases). Germline loops: CDR1 LNHDA, CDR2 SQIVND (reference sequence). V was pared by 2 bases and J by 10 bases, with 17 bases between. The CDR3 length is 14 residues. This CDR3 reads CASSIRRGVRDYTF. The CDR3 DNA follows: TGTGCCAGTAGTATACGGAGGGGGGTCAGGGACTACACCTTC.